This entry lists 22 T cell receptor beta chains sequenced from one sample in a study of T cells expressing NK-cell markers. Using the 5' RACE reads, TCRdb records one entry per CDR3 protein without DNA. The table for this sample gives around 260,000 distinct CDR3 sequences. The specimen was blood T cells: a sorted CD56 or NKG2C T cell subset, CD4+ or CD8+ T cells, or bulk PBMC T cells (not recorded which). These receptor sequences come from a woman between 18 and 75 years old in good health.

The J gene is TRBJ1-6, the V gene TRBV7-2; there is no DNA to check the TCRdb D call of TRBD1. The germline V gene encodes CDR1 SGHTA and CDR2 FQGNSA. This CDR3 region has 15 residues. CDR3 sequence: CASSLGQGHRSPLHF.

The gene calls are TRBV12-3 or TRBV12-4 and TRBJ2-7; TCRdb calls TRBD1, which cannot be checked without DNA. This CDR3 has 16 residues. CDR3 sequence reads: CASSFGLGQGTYEQYF.

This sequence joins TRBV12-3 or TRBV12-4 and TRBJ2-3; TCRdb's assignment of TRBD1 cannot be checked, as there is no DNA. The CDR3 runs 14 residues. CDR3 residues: CASSLFPPADTQYF.

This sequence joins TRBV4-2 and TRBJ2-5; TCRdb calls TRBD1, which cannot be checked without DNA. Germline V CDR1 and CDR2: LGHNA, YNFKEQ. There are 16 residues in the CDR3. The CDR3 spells CASSQDMGGGQETQYF.

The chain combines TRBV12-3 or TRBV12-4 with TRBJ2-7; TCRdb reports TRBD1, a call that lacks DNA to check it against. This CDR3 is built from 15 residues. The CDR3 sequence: CASSQPNGQSGEQYF.

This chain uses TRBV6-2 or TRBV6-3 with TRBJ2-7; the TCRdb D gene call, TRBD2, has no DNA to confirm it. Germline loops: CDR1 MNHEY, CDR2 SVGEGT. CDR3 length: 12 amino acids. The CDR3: CASRTGDYEQYF.

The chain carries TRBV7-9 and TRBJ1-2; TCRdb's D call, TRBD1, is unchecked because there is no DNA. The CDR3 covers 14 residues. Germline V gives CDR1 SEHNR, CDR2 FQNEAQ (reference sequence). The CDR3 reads CASSLGGGNYGYTF.

The chain's CDR3 is CASSRPGLDADTQYF. The V call is TRBV12-3 or TRBV12-4, the J call TRBJ2-3; TCRdb gives TRBD2 as the D gene, but with no DNA this cannot be confirmed. This CDR3 spans 15 amino acids.

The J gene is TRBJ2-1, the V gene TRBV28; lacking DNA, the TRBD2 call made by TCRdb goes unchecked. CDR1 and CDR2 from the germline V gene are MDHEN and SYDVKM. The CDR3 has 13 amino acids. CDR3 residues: CASFPSGRNEQFF. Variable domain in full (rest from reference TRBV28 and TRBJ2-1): DVKVTQSSRYLVKRTGEKVFLECVQDMDHENMFWYRQDPGLGLRLIYFSYDVKMKEKGDIPEGYSVSREKKERFSLILESASTNQTSMYLCASFPSGRNEQFFGPGTRLTVL.

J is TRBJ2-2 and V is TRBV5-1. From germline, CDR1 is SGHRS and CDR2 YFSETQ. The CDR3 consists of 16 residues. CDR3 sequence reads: CASNFLAATNTGELFF.

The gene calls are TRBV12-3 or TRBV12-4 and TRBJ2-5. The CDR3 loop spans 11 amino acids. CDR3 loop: CASTRQETQYF.

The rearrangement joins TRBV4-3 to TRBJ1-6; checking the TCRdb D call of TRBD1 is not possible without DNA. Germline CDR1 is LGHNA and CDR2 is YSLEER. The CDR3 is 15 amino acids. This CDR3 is CASSLRTGGGSPLHF.

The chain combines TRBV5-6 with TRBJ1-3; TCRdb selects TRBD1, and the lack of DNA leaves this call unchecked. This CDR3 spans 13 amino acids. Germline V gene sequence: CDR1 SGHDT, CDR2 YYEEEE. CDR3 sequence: CASSLRDRNTIYF.

The CDR3 here is CASSFLTPPADTQYF. The chain combines TRBV7-2 with TRBJ2-3; TCRdb's D call, TRBD1, is unchecked because there is no DNA. CDR3 size: 15 residues. CDR1 and CDR2 from the germline V gene are SGHTA and FQGNSA.

The CDR3 loop is CSVTGQGGVMNTEAFF. The chain couples TRBV29-1 to TRBJ1-1; TCRdb names TRBD1, which stays unverified in the absence of DNA. This CDR3 region has 16 residues. Germline assignment: CDR1 SQVTM and CDR2 ANQGSEA.

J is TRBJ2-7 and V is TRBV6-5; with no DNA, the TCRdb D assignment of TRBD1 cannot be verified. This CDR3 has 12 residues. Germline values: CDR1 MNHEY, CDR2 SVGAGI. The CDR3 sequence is CASTDRTYEQYF.

This CDR3 reads CASCKGDCLYAFF. The gene calls are TRBV12-3 or TRBV12-4 and TRBJ1-1; without DNA, the TCRdb call of TRBD1 cannot be checked. This CDR3 contains 13 residues.

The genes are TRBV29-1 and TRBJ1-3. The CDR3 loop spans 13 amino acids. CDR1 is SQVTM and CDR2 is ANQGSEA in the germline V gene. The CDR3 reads CSVVQGLGNTIYF.

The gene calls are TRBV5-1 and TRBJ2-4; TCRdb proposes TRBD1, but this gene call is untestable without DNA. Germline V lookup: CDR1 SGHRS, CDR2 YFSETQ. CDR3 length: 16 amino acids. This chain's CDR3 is CASSFTGTGTKNIQYF.

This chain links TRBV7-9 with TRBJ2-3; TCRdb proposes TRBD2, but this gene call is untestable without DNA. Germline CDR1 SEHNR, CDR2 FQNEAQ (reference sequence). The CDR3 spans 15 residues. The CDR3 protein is CASSFLAGGIDTQYF.

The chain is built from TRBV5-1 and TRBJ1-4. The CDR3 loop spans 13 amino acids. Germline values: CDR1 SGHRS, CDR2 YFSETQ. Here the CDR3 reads CASSSGGTEKLFF.

CDR3 loop: CASKTRDGEAFF. The chain links TRBV6-6 to TRBJ1-1. The CDR3 loop spans 12 amino acids. Germline CDR1 and CDR2: MNHNY and SVGAGI (reference sequence).